This T cell receptor (beta chain) was observed in a study of shared clonotypes between healthy human individuals. The sample holds a few counts of this clone. Trimming removed 6 bases at V and 9 bases at J, with 15 bases between. The CDR3 length is 13 residues. CDR1 is LGHNT and CDR2 is FRNRAP in the germline V gene. Measured with immunoSEQ multiplex PCR; TCRdb has only the in-frame clones, and not every one. The data hold about 1.1 million clones, with around 78% observed a single time. The chain recombines TRBV12-5 with TRBJ2-1, with a tentative D call TRBD2 (6 bases). The origin of this receptor is a man between 18 and 35 years old in good health. Some clones in this sample may be carry-over from other donors' samples. The sequencing input was memory CD4+ T cells from PBMCs. Subset specified: CD45RA-negative fraction. CDR3 region: CASGPQLASEQFF. The CDR3 DNA sequence: TGTGCTAGTGGCCCCCAGCTAGCGAGTGAGCAGTTCTTC.